This is a list of T cell receptor beta chains from one sample in a study of T cell changes during pregnancy in multiple sclerosis. The table came from immunoSEQ multiplex PCR; TCRdb's copy has only in-frame clones and leaves some out. The sample has just over 30,000 clones; about 88% are singletons. The sample was CD8+ T cells from peripheral blood mononuclear cells, taken in the second trimester of pregnancy. These receptors came from a female donor with multiple sclerosis, enrolled in a pregnancy study. Each CDR3 is given with its conserved first and last residue. The D gene is left open where the match is weak. Size values are once, few and many counts, or a class for expanded clones, and some rows have none.

V gene	clone size	J gene	D gene	CDR3 protein	CDR3 DNA
TRBV27	NA	TRBJ2-7	TRBD2	CASSPPFGLAGFGEQYF	TGTGCCAGCAGTCCCCCATTCGGACTAGCGGGATTTGGAGAGCAGTACTTC
TRBV6-5	NA	TRBJ1-1	NA	CASSYPPYRDGAFF	TGTGCCAGCAGTTACCCTCCGTACAGGGACGGAGCTTTCTTT
TRBV19	NA	TRBJ1-3	NA	CASSTGFGSGNTIYF	TGTGCCAGTAGTACGGGGTTTGGATCTGGAAACACCATATATTTT
TRBV14	NA	TRBJ1-2	TRBD1	CASRPGQGSGYGYTF	TGTGCCAGCAGACCCGGACAGGGAAGTGGCTATGGCTACACCTTC
TRBV6-1	NA	TRBJ2-5	TRBD2	CASSTGTSGGETQYF	TGTGCCAGCAGTACCGGGACTAGCGGCGGAGAGACCCAGTACTTC
TRBV7-8	NA	TRBJ2-3	TRBD1	CASSLEGAGTDTQYF	TGTGCCAGCAGCTTAGAGGGGGCTGGCACAGATACGCAGTATTTT
TRBV15	many	TRBJ2-7	TRBD1	CATSRESGGSYEQYF	TGTGCCACCAGCAGAGAATCAGGGGGCTCATACGAGCAGTACTTC
TRBV7-2	NA	TRBJ2-7	NA	CASSASGGVSYEQYF	TGTGCCAGCAGCGCGAGTGGCGGGGTTTCCTACGAGCAGTACTTC
TRBV7-9	NA	TRBJ2-7	TRBD1	CASSSGTGRHEQYF	TGTGCCAGCAGCTCCGGGACAGGTCGACACGAGCAGTACTTC
TRBV27	NA	TRBJ2-7	TRBD2	CASSLGGGVYEQYF	TGTGCCAGCAGTTTAGGGGGGGGAGTCTACGAGCAGTACTTC
TRBV19	once	TRBJ2-5	TRBD2	CASSGRPSETQYF	TGTGCCAGTAGCGGGAGGCCCAGTGAGACCCAGTACTTC
TRBV19	NA	TRBJ2-1	TRBD1	CASKETGIERSYNEQFF	TGTGCCAGTAAGGAGACAGGGATAGAAAGATCCTACAATGAGCAGTTCTTC
TRBV30	NA	TRBJ1-4	NA	CASTTETNEKLFF	TGTGCCTCAACGACAGAAACTAATGAAAAACTGTTTTTT
TRBV7-9	NA	TRBJ2-7	NA	CASSGFEGGISYEQYF	TGTGCCAGCAGCGGTTTTGAGGGCGGAATCTCTTACGAGCAGTACTTC
TRBV4-3	NA	TRBJ2-6	NA	CASSQGRSGANVLTF	TGCGCCAGCAGCCAAGGGAGATCTGGGGCCAACGTCCTGACTTTC
TRBV29-1	NA	TRBJ2-2	NA	CSVEWVRETPRTGELFF	TGCAGCGTTGAATGGGTTAGGGAGACACCTCGAACCGGGGAGCTGTTTTTT
TRBV29-1	NA	TRBJ2-7	NA	CSVAISLEPYEQYF	TGCAGCGTTGCCATATCACTGGAGCCCTACGAGCAGTACTTC
TRBV19	NA	TRBJ1-2	TRBD1	CASSTYRGLVYGYTF	TGTGCCAGTAGTACCTACAGGGGTTTGGTCTATGGCTACACCTTC
TRBV13	NA	TRBJ2-5	TRBD2	CASSSLLSGRNQETQYF	TGTGCCAGCAGCTCCCTTTTGAGCGGGAGGAATCAAGAGACCCAGTACTTC
TRBV4-2	once	TRBJ1-2	NA	CASSQPGLNDGYTF	TGTGCCAGCAGCCAGCCGGGACTAAACGATGGCTACACCTTC
TRBV7-9	many	TRBJ2-2	TRBD1	CASSHLKPGQGTGELFF	TGTGCCAGCAGCCACCTGAAACCGGGACAGGGCACCGGGGAGCTGTTTTTT
TRBV15	NA	TRBJ1-4	TRBD1	CATNSDRENEKLFF	TGTGCCACCAACTCGGACAGGGAAAATGAAAAACTGTTTTTT
TRBV6-5	NA	TRBJ2-1	TRBD2	CASSYRGLANEQFF	TGTGCCAGCAGTTACCGGGGACTAGCAAATGAGCAGTTCTTC
TRBV19	NA	TRBJ2-1	NA	CASSIESSSYNEQFF	TGTGCCAGTAGTATAGAATCTAGCTCCTACAATGAGCAGTTCTTC
TRBV30	NA	TRBJ2-1	TRBD2	CAWDLGSSGSENEQFF	TGTGCCTGGGATCTGGGATCTAGCGGGAGCGAAAATGAGCAGTTCTTC
TRBV15	NA	TRBJ2-7	NA	CATSEGEGIYEQYF	TGTGCCACCTCTGAGGGGGAGGGCATCTACGAGCAGTACTTC
TRBV28	NA	TRBJ2-2	TRBD1	CASSARDQGAGELFF	TGTGCCAGCAGTGCCAGGGACCAGGGGGCCGGGGAGCTGTTTTTT
TRBV5-4	NA	TRBJ2-3	TRBD1	CASSYPTGGIDTQYF	TGTGCCAGCAGCTATCCGACAGGGGGAATCGATACGCAGTATTTT
TRBV9	NA	TRBJ2-6	NA	CASSVARSNVLTF	TGTGCCAGCAGCGTAGCCAGGTCCAACGTCCTGACTTTC
TRBV5-1	NA	TRBJ1-1	NA	CASSIRGGGASTEAFF	TGCGCCAGCAGCATACGTGGTGGGGGGGCGAGCACTGAAGCTTTCTTT
TRBV2	NA	TRBJ2-1	NA	CASSVSYNEQFF	TGTGCCAGCAGTGTATCCTACAATGAGCAGTTCTTC
TRBV4-3	NA	TRBJ1-1	NA	CASSQDNRLNTEAFF	TGCGCCAGCAGCCAAGATAACAGATTGAACACTGAAGCTTTCTTT
TRBV7-9	NA	TRBJ1-2	TRBD1	CASSLEGAGGGGYTF	TGTGCCAGCAGCTTAGAGGGCGCAGGGGGCGGTGGCTACACCTTC
TRBV7-9	once	TRBJ2-4	TRBD2	CASSSGLAGGLAKNIQYF	TGTGCCAGCAGCAGCGGACTAGCGGGAGGGCTAGCCAAAAACATTCAGTACTTC
TRBV29-1	NA	TRBJ2-7	NA	CSVAGQSYEQYF	TGCAGCGTGGCTGGACAGTCCTACGAGCAGTACTTC
TRBV19	NA	TRBJ1-5	NA	CASSIVPYSNQPQHF	TGTGCCAGTAGTATAGTCCCTTATAGCAATCAGCCCCAGCATTTT
TRBV5-8	NA	TRBJ1-1	NA	CASSLFSMAEAFF	TGTGCCAGCAGCCTGTTCAGTATGGCTGAAGCTTTCTTT
TRBV29-1	NA	TRBJ1-1	NA	CSVEKMGGVENTEAFF	TGCAGCGTTGAAAAGATGGGGGGGGTTGAGAACACTGAAGCTTTCTTT
TRBV4-3	NA	TRBJ1-5	NA	CASSQDGGEGGWGAQPQHF	TGCGCCAGCAGCCAAGATGGAGGGGAGGGAGGGTGGGGTGCTCAGCCCCAGCATTTT
TRBV19	few	TRBJ2-1	TRBD2	CASSITSGIGVNEQFF	TGTGCCAGTAGTATCACTAGCGGGATTGGGGTCAATGAGCAGTTCTTC
TRBV5-4	NA	TRBJ2-5	TRBD2	CASSPGGGGLGETQYF	TGTGCCAGCAGCCCTGGCGGGGGGGGACTAGGAGAGACCCAGTACTTC
TRBV14	NA	TRBJ2-7	TRBD2	CASSLPRSSGRDYEQYF	TGTGCCAGCAGCCTCCCGAGGTCCAGCGGGAGGGACTACGAGCAGTACTTC
TRBV29-1	NA	TRBJ1-2	NA	CSVPDPRFIEDQGSLYGYTF	TGCAGCGTCCCGGACCCCAGATTTATAGAAGATCAGGGCTCGCTGTATGGCTACACCTTC
TRBV4-3	once	TRBJ2-3	TRBD2	CASSHSHRTSEQYF	TGCGCCAGCAGCCACAGCCACCGGACTAGTGAGCAGTATTTT
TRBV27	NA	TRBJ2-2	NA	CASRSTGPGELFF	TGTGCCAGCAGATCCACAGGGCCCGGGGAGCTGTTTTTT
TRBV4-3	NA	TRBJ1-1	NA	CASSQEGGGLVSEAFF	TGCGCCAGCAGCCAAGAAGGCGGGGGGCTAGTGTCTGAAGCTTTCTTT
TRBV2	NA	TRBJ1-3	NA	CASSEAGTGGNTIYF	TGTGCCAGCAGTGAAGCGGGTACAGGCGGAAACACCATATATTTT
TRBV10-3	NA	TRBJ1-5	NA	CAIQGQPNQPQHF	TGTGCCATCCAGGGGCAGCCTAATCAGCCCCAGCATTTT
TRBV11-2	NA	TRBJ2-3	TRBD2	CASSQQGTSGSSDTQYF	TGTGCCAGCAGCCAACAGGGGACTAGCGGGAGTTCAGATACGCAGTATTTT